This T cell receptor beta chain derives from a study of T-cell memory formation after mild COVID-19. Findings of the study overall: CD8+ contracting clones occupied EMRA, while CD4+ ones occupied mainly CM and EM. The second-wave clones peaking on day 37 were not confirmed as SARS-CoV-2-specific.

This clonotype has a handful of counts. What it binds is unknown. Amplification by 5'RACE using constant-segment primers produced TCR alpha and TCR beta cDNA libraries that carried sample barcodes and UMIs. Via MiXCR, TCRdb re-called the 5' RACE reads, giving one row per CDR3 protein. The repertoire has 430,000 or so distinct CDR3 sequences, around 25% of them found once; the top ten carry 12%. This CDR3 has 15 residues. The germline V gene encodes CDR1 SNHLY and CDR2 FYNNEI. V was shortened by 7 bases and J by 3 bases, with 18 bases between the two germline ends. The sequence was collected from an adult woman who had mild COVID-19 (a few samples of this study predate the infection). Cell type and time point are not known. J is TRBJ1-1 and V is TRBV2; no clear D gene. The sequenced material came from PBMCs or a T cell subset sorted from them (not recorded which). CDR3 loop: CASIPITRPDTEAFF. In nucleotides, the CDR3 is TGTGCCAGCATCCCGATAACCCGCCCGGACACTGAAGCTTTCTTT.